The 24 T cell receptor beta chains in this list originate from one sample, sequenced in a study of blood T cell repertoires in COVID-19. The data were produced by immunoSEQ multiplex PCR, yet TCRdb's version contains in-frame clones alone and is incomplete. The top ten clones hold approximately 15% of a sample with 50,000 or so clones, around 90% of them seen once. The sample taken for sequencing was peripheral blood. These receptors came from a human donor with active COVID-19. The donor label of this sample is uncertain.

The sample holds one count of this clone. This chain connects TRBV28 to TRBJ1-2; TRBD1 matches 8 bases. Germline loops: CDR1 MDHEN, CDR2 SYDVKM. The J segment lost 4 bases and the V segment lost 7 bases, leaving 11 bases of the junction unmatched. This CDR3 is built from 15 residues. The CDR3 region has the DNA TGTGCCAGCATTTCCGGGGACAGGAAAGGCTATGGCTACACCTTC. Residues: CASISGDRKGYGYTF.

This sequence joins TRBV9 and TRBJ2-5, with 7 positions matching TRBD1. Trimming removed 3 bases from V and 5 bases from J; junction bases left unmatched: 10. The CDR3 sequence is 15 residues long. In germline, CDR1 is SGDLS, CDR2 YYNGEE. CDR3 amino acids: CASSARRQGDETQYF. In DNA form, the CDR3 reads TGTGCCAGCAGCGCGCGGAGACAGGGCGACGAGACCCAGTACTTC.

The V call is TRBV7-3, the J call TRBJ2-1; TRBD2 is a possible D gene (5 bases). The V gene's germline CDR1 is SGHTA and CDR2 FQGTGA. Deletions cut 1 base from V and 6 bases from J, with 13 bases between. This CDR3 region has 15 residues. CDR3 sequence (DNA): TGTGCCAGCAGCTTAAGGGGTGGGCGGGCCAATGAGCAGTTCTTC. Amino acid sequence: CASSLRGGRANEQFF.

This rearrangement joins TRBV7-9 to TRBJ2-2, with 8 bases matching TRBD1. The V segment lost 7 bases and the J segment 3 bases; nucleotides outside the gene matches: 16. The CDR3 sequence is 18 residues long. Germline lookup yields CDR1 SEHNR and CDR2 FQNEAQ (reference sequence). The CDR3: CASNLRQDRADYTGELFF. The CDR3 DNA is TGTGCCAGCAACCTTCGGCAGGACAGGGCCGATTACACCGGGGAGCTGTTTTTT.

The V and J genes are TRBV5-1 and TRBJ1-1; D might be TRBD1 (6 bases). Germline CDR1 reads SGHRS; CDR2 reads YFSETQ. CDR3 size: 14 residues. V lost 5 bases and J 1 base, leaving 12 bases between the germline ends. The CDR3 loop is CASRPGQPNTEAFF. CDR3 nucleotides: TGCGCCAGCAGACCGGGACAACCGAACACTGAAGCTTTCTTT. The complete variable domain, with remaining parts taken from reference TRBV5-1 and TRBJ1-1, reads KAGVTQTPRYLIKTRGQQVTLSCSPISGHRSVSWYQQTPGQGLQFLFEYFSETQRNKGNFPGRFSGRQFSNSRSEMNVSTLELGDSALYLCASRPGQPNTEAFFGQGTRLTVV.

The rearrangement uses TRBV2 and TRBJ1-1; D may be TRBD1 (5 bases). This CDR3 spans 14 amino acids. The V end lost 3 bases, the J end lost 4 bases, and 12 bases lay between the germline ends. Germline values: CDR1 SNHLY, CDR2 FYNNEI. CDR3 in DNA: TGTGCCAGCAGTGAGGCAGGGATGGGCACTGAAGCTTTCTTT. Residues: CASSEAGMGTEAFF.

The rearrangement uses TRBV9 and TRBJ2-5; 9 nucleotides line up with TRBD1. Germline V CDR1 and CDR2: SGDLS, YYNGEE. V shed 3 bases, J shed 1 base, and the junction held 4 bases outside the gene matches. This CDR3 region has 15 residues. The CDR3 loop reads CASSAGQGSQETQYF. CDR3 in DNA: TGTGCCAGCAGCGCCGGACAGGGGTCCCAAGAGACCCAGTACTTC.

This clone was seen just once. CDR3: CASSSSGGGTEAFF. The CDR3 bases are TGTGCCAGCAGTTCCTCGGGGGGGGGCACTGAAGCTTTCTTT. The V call is TRBV2, the J call TRBJ1-1, with a tentative D call TRBD1 (5 bases). The V gene's germline CDR1 is SNHLY and CDR2 FYNNEI. The germline V and J ends were trimmed by 5 bases and 4 bases, with 14 bases remaining between them. The CDR3 is 14 residues long.

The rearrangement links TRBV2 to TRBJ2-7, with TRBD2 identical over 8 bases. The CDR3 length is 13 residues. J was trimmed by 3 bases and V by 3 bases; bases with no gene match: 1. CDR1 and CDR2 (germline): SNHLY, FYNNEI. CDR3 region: CASSDGRGYEQYF. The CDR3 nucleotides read TGTGCCAGCAGTGACGGGAGGGGCTACGAGCAGTACTTC.

CDR3 in DNA: TGTGCCAGCAGCCATGGGGAGGCCTACGAGCAGTACTTC. It is translated as CASSHGEAYEQYF. This chain links TRBV3-1 (or the pseudogene TRBV3-2) with TRBJ2-7, with D maybe TRBD2 (6 bases). V was pared by 3 bases and J by 2 bases, with 8 bases between. CDR1 LGHDT and CDR2 YNNKEL come from the germline V gene (reference sequence). The CDR3 has 13 residues.

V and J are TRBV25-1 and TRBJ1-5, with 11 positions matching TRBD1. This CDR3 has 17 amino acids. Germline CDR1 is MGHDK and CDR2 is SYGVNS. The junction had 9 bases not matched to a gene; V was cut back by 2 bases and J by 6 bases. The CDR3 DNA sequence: TGTGCCAGCAGTGAAGTCCCTAGGACAGGGGGCGGTCAGCCCCAGCATTTT. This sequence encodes CASSEVPRTGGGQPQHF.

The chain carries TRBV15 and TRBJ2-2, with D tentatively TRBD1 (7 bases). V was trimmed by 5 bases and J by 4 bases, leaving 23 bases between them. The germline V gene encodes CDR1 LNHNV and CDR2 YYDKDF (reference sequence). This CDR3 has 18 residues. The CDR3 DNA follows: TGTGCCACCAGCGGAGGGGGCGACAGGTCGTTTGGCACCGGGGAGCTGTTTTTT. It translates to CATSGGGDRSFGTGELFF.

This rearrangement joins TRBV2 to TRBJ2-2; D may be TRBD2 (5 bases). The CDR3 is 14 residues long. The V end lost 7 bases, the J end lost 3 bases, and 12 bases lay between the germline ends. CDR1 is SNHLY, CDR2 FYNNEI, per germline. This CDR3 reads CASTRRGDTGELFF. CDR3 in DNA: TGTGCCAGCACCAGACGGGGAGACACCGGGGAGCTGTTTTTT.

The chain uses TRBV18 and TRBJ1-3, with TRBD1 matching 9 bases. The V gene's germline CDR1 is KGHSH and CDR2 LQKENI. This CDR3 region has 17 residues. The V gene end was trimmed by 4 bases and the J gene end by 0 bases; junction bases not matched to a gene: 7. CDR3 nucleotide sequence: TGTGCCAGCTCACTAGGACAGGGGAGTACCTCTGGAAACACCATATATTTT. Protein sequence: CASSLGQGSTSGNTIYF. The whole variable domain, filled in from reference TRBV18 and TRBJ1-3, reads NAGVMQNPRHLVRRRGQEARLRCSPMKGHSHVYWYRQLPEEGLKFMVYLQKENIIDESGMPKERFSAEFPKEGPSILRIQQVVRGDSAAYFCASSLGQGSTSGNTIYFGEGSWLTVV.

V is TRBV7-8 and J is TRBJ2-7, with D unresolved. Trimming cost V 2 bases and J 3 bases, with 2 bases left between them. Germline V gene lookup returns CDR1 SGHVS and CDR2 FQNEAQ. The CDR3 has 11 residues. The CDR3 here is CASSLHYEQYF. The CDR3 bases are TGTGCCAGCAGCTTACACTACGAGCAGTACTTC.

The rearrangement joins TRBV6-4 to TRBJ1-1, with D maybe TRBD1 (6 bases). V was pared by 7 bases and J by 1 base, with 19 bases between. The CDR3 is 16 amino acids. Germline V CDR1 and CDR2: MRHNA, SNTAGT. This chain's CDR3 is CASTGDDSLSNTEAFF. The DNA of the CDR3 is TGTGCCAGCACAGGGGACGACAGCCTATCGAACACTGAAGCTTTCTTT.

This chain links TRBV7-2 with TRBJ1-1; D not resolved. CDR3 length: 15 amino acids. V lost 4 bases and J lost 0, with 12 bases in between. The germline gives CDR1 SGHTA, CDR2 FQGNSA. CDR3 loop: CASSSHGVMNTEAFF. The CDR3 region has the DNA TGTGCCAGCAGCTCCCACGGAGTCATGAACACTGAAGCTTTCTTT.

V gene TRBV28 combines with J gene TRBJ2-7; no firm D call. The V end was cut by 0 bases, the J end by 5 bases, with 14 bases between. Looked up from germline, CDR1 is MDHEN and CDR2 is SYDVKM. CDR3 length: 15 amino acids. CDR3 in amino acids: CASSLWGPPQNEQYF. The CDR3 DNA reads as TGTGCCAGCAGTTTATGGGGCCCACCTCAAAACGAGCAGTACTTC.

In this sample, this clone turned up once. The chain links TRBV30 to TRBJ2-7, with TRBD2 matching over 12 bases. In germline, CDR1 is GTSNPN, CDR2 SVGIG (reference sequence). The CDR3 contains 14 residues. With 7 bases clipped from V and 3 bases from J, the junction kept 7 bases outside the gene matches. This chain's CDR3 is CASTWTSGNYEQYF. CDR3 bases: TGTGCCTCAACTTGGACTAGCGGGAACTACGAGCAGTACTTC.

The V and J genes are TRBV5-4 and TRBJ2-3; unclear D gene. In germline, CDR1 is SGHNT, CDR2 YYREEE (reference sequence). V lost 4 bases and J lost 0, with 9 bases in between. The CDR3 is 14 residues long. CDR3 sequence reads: CASSLISSTDTQYF. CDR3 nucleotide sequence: TGTGCCAGCAGCCTCATCAGTAGCACAGATACGCAGTATTTT.

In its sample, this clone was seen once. The chain's CDR3 is CASSVRTGGTNEKLFF. The CDR3 nucleotides are TGTGCCAGCAGCGTTCGGACAGGGGGAACTAATGAAAAACTGTTTTTT. The gene calls are TRBV9 and TRBJ1-4; TRBD1 agrees at 10 bases. There are 16 residues in the CDR3. The germline CDR1 and CDR2 sequences are SGDLS and YYNGEE. With V trimmed by 2 bases and J by 1 base, 2 bases remained unmatched.

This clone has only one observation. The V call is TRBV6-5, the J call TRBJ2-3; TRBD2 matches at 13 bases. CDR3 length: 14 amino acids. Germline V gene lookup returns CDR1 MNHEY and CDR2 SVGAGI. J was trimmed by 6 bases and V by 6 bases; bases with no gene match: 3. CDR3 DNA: TGTGCCAGCAGACTAGCGGGGGGGCGTGATACGCAGTATTTT. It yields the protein CASRLAGGRDTQYF.

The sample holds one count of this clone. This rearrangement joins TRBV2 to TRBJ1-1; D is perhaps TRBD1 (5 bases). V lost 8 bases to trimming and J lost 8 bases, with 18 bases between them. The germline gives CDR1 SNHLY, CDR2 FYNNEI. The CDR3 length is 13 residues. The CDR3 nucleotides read TGTGCCAGCGGCGGGGGGTTGAGGGACGAAGCTTTCTTT. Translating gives CASGGGLRDEAFF.

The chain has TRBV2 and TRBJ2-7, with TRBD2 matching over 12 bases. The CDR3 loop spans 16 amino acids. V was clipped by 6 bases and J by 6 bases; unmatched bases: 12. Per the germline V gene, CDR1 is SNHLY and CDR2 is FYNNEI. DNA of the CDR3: TGTGCCAGCAGCTCCTCTAGCGGGAGGGCCGGCGGCGAGCAGTACTTC. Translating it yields CASSSSSGRAGGEQYF.